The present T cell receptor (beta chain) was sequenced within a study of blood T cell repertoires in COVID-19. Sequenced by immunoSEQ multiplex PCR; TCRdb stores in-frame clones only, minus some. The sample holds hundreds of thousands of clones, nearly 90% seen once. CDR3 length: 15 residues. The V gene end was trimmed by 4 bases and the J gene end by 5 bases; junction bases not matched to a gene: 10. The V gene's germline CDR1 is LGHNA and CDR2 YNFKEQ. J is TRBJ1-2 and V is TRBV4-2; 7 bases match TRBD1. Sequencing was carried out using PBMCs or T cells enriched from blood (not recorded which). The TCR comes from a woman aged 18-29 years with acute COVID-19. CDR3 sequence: CASSPRIGGLYGYTF. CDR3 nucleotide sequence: TGTGCCAGCAGCCCAAGGATAGGGGGCCTATATGGCTACACCTTC.